A single T cell receptor (beta chain) is shown here with its context. This entry comes from a study of CD8 T cells in Susac syndrome. Control patients had untreated stable or active relapsing-remitting multiple sclerosis by revised McDonald criteria. Negative isolation was applied to CD8+ and CD4+ T cells, and FACS enrichment was applied to TEMRA cells. Random-hexamer reverse transcription was applied to roughly 0.5 to 1 ug RNA. immunoSEQ multiplex PCR amplified TCR beta CDR3 across 54 Vbeta, 13 Jbeta. A single record per CDR3 protein comes from TCRdb applying MiXCR to the immunoSEQ multiplex PCR reads. The sample has about 250,000 distinct CDR3 sequences, 85% to 95% seen once. This CDR3 comprises 17 residues. V lost 1 base and J lost 0, with 16 bases in between. Germline values: CDR1 SGHRS, CDR2 YFSETQ.

Input material: CD4+ T cells from PBMCs. The source of this sequence is a human donor with multiple sclerosis. This chain joins TRBV5-1 and TRBJ2-5, with no clear D. The DNA for the CDR3 is TGCGCCAGCAGCTTGCGGCTATCGGAGTACAACCAAGAGACCCAGTACTTC. Residues: CASSLRLSEYNQETQYF.